This record concerns one T cell receptor (beta chain) sequence. The data stem from a study of blood T cell repertoires in COVID-19. Looking at the study overall: From the United States, Italy and Spain came samples of acute and convalescent COVID-19.

Original data processing: By means of reference gene primer amplification, nucleated cell counts were estimated. Only in-frame clones appear in the TCRdb table, and some are missing; sequencing was by immunoSEQ multiplex PCR. V, J and clone size were drawn from that table, and D and trimming were deduced from the DNA. The sample shows 200,000 to 250,000 clones, 92% of them seen only once. The sample consisted of peripheral blood. The source is a man aged 60 to 75 with COVID-19, enrolled during active disease.

CDR3 loop: CASRLEGGQSYGYTF. For the CDR3, the DNA is TGTGCCAGCAGACTCGAGGGCGGACAGAGCTATGGCTACACCTTC. This chain links TRBV6-5 with TRBJ1-2; the D gene is possibly TRBD1 (6 bases). CDR3 size: 15 residues. The V gene's germline CDR1 is MNHEY and CDR2 SVGAGI. With 6 bases removed from V and 4 bases from J, the gap between germline ends came to 18 bases.